Shown below are 7 T cell receptor beta chains from a single sample sequenced in a study of control samples from healthy donors and cancer patients. Here immunoSEQ multiplex PCR was the method, and the copy in TCRdb shows in-frame clones only, minus some. The top ten clones hold roughly a tenth of a sample with 80,000 to 100,000 clones, around three quarters of them seen once. Sample: blood. These receptors were obtained from a woman under 40 in good health.

The J gene is TRBJ1-4, the V gene TRBV11-3; D is undetermined. Trimming removed 0 bases from V and 8 bases from J, with 13 bases in between. The CDR3 consists of 15 residues. Germline CDR1 is SGHNT and CDR2 is YENEEA. CDR3 protein: CASSLESGNEEKLFF. The CDR3 DNA reads TGTGCCAGCAGCTTAGAGTCCGGAAATGAGGAAAAACTGTTTTTT.

By share of the sample, this clone is large. The chain has TRBV7-2 and TRBJ2-3; a possible D gene is TRBD2 (6 bases). With 4 bases removed from V and 0 bases from J, the gap between germline ends came to 11 bases. The CDR3 spans 15 residues. Germline loops: CDR1 SGHTA, CDR2 FQGNSA. Here the CDR3 reads CASSSSSASTDTQYF. The DNA for the CDR3 is TGTGCCAGCAGCTCCTCTAGCGCTAGCACAGATACGCAGTATTTT.

The genes are TRBV10-3 and TRBJ1-6; D perhaps matches TRBD1 (6 bases). CDR3 length equals 14 residues. Deletions cut 5 bases from V and 9 bases from J, with 14 bases between. Looked up from germline, CDR1 is ENHRY and CDR2 is SYGVKD. The CDR3 protein is CAISTGSEISPLHF. For the CDR3, the DNA is TGTGCCATCAGTACAGGGAGTGAGATTTCACCCCTCCACTTT.

The gene calls are TRBV7-9 and TRBJ2-7, with 8 bases aligning to TRBD1. The J segment lost 0 bases and the V segment lost 2 bases, leaving 3 bases of the junction unmatched. CDR3 length: 15 amino acids. Germline CDR1 SEHNR, CDR2 FQNEAQ (reference sequence). CDR3 coding DNA: TGTGCCAGCAGCTTAAACAGGGGGAACTCCTACGAGCAGTACTTC. This sequence encodes CASSLNRGNSYEQYF. Drawing the rest from reference TRBV7-9 and TRBJ2-7, the complete variable domain is DTGVSQNPRHKITKRGQNVTFRCDPISEHNRLYWYRQTLGQGPEFLTYFQNEAQLEKSRLLSDRFSAERPKGSFSTLEIQRTEQGDSAMYLCASSLNRGNSYEQYFGPGTRLTVT.

CDR3 bases: TGTGCCACCAGTGCCTCTCAGGAATCCTACGAGCAGTACTTC. Its translation is CATSASQESYEQYF. The chain uses TRBV24-1 and TRBJ2-7; D call uncertain. Between the trimmed V and J ends, which lost 5 bases and 1 base, there was a span of 11 bases. The CDR3 runs to 14 residues. Germline V gives CDR1 KGHDR, CDR2 SFDVKD.

The chain combines TRBV11-2 with TRBJ2-7; a possible D gene is TRBD2 (5 bases). The CDR3 is 14 amino acids. Germline values: CDR1 SGHAT, CDR2 FQNNGV. Trimming removed 2 bases from V and 6 bases from J, with 14 bases in between. In DNA form, the CDR3 reads TGTGCCAGCAGCTTACCTTACAGTGGGAGCGAGCAGTACTTC. As protein: CASSLPYSGSEQYF. Full variable domain (rest looked up from reference TRBV11-2 and TRBJ2-7): EAGVAQSPRYKIIEKRQSVAFWCNPISGHATLYWYQQILGQGPKLLIQFQNNGVVDDSQLPKDRFSAERLKGVDSTLKIQPAKLEDSAVYLCASSLPYSGSEQYFGPGTRLTVT.

V usage is TRBV6-5 and J usage is TRBJ2-7, with D tentatively TRBD1 (6 bases). Looked up from germline, CDR1 is MNHEY and CDR2 is SVGAGI. Trimming removed 6 bases at V and 6 bases at J, with 21 bases between. This CDR3 spans 15 amino acids. The CDR3 DNA is TGTGCCAGCAGGGACCTGGGACAACCGCGGATCGAGCAGTACTTC. It translates to CASRDLGQPRIEQYF.